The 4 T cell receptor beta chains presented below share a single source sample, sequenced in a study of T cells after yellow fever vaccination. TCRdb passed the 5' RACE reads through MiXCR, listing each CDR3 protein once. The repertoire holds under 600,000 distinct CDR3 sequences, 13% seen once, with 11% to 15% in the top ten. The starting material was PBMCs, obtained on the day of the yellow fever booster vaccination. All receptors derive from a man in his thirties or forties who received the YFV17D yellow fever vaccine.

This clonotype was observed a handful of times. CDR3 DNA: TGTGCCAGCAGCTCCGGGACGCTGGCCTACGAGCAGTACTTC. Translating it yields CASSSGTLAYEQYF. The chain uses TRBV6-1 and TRBJ2-7; D possibly matches TRBD1 or TRBD2 (5 bases each). Germline V gives CDR1 MNHNS, CDR2 SASEGT. V lost 6 bases and J lost 2, with 14 bases in between. This CDR3 has 14 amino acids.

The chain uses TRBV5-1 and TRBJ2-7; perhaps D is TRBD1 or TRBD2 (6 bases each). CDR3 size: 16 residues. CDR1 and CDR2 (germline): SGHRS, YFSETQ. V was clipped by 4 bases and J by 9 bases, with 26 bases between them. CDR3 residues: CASSRGIQGTPGGQYF. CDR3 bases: TGCGCCAGCAGCCGTGGGATTCAGGGGACTCCTGGCGGGCAGTACTTC.

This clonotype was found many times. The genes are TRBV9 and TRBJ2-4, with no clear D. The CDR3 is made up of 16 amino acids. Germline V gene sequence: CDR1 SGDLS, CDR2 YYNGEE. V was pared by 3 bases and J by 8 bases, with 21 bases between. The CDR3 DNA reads TGTGCCAGCAGCGGACGCTCTTTGGAGCCCGGGCACATTCAGTACTTC. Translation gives CASSGRSLEPGHIQYF.

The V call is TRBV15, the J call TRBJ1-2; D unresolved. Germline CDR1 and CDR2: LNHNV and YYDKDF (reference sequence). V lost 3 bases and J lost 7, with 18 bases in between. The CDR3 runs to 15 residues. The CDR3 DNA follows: TGTGCCACCAGCAGCCGGCTCACCCCTTCGGGTGGCTACACCTTC. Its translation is CATSSRLTPSGGYTF.